These 27 T cell receptor beta chains were sequenced from one sample in a study of shared clonotypes between healthy human individuals. Naive CD8 cells, CD45RO-negative and positively selected for CCR7, excluded terminally differentiated effector memory CD45RA+ cells. TCRdb's table, derived via immunoSEQ multiplex PCR, lists solely in-frame clones and lacks some. The table shows hundreds of thousands of clones, with 80% to 95% occurring only once. Sequenced: naive CD8+ T cells sorted from blood. The source of these receptors is a man aged 30 to 39 in good health.

This clone is a singleton in its sample. The sample holds other DNA sequences that translate to the same CDR3. The rearrangement uses TRBV7-6 and TRBJ1-3, with D uncertain. The CDR3 covers 13 residues. The V gene lost 1 base and the J gene lost 3 bases, with 4 bases spanning the gap. Per germline, CDR1 SGHVS and CDR2 FNYEAQ. The CDR3 is CASSLGRGNTIYF. The CDR3 nucleotides are TGTGCCAGCAGCTTAGGACGTGGAAACACCATATATTTT.

The chain carries TRBV7-9 and TRBJ2-1; D unresolved. The CDR3 loop spans 13 amino acids. Germline assignment: CDR1 SEHNR and CDR2 FQNEAQ (reference sequence). The ends were cut back, 1 base at V and 10 bases at J, with 11 bases in the middle. CDR3 protein: CASSLEAQKEQFF. For the CDR3, the DNA is TGTGCCAGCAGCTTAGAGGCCCAAAAAGAGCAGTTCTTC.

The J gene is TRBJ2-3, the V gene TRBV27, with unresolved D. This CDR3 contains 16 residues. CDR1 is MNHEY, CDR2 SMNVEV, per germline (reference sequence). V lost 1 base, J lost 4 bases, and 15 bases lay in between. The CDR3 loop is CASSLLGSLSPDTQYF. CDR3 nucleotides: TGTGCCAGCAGTTTATTGGGTAGCCTCTCCCCAGATACGCAGTATTTT.

V and J are TRBV19 and TRBJ2-1; 8 bases match TRBD2. V was pared by 10 bases and J by 4 bases, with 12 bases of the junction left unmatched. The CDR3 has 15 amino acids. Germline V CDR1 and CDR2: LNHDA, SQIVND (reference sequence). The CDR3 spells CATTGGGQAYNEQFF. The CDR3 DNA follows: TGTGCCACCACGGGGGGGGGACAAGCATACAATGAGCAGTTCTTC.

The chain couples TRBV30 to TRBJ2-1; TRBD2 aligns across 10 bases. Germline lookup yields CDR1 GTSNPN and CDR2 SVGIG (reference sequence). The CDR3 consists of 11 residues. The CDR3 coding sequence is TGTTCCGGGGAAGCGGGAGGGCGCGATTTCTTC. Encoded protein: CSGEAGGRDFF.

The chain carries TRBV4-3 and TRBJ1-2, with D unclear. The CDR3 spans 14 residues. Trimming shortened V by 0 bases and J by 5 bases, and 10 bases separated the two germline ends. Germline V CDR1 and CDR2: LGHNA, YSLEER. The CDR3 DNA reads TGCGCCAGCAGCCAAGAAGGAATAGGGTATGGCTACACCTTC. It specifies CASSQEGIGYGYTF.

The gene calls are TRBV10-2 and TRBJ2-2; D remains ambiguous. Trimming stripped 2 bases from V and 7 bases from J, with 11 bases between. Germline values: CDR1 WSHSY, CDR2 SAAADI. This CDR3 is built from 14 residues. CDR3 sequence reads: CASSEIGAGGELFF. Here the CDR3 DNA reads TGCGCCAGCAGTGAGATAGGAGCCGGCGGGGAGCTGTTTTTT.

This clone was detected once. The J gene is TRBJ1-6, the V gene TRBV15, with no clear D. The CDR3 runs 15 residues. Trimming pared 0 bases from V and 7 bases from J, leaving 10 bases between. CDR1 LNHNV and CDR2 YYDKDF come from the germline V gene (reference sequence). In nucleotides, the CDR3 is TGTGCCACCAGCAGAGAAGCGACGGGGAATTCACCCCTCCACTTT. This sequence encodes CATSREATGNSPLHF.

The chain is built from TRBV4-1 and TRBJ2-7; either TRBD1 or TRBD2 may supply D (6 bases each). The CDR3 length is 15 residues. Germline CDR1 reads MGHRA; CDR2 reads YSYEKL. V was pared by 4 bases and J by 3 bases, with 16 bases between. CDR3 nucleotide sequence: TGCGCCAGCAGCCCCGACCCGGGGGCCTACTACGAGCAGTACTTC. It is translated as CASSPDPGAYYEQYF.

On this clone itself: Other DNA sequences within the sample encode an identical CDR3. This chain joins TRBV5-1 and TRBJ2-7, with 13 bases lining up with TRBD2. The CDR3 loop spans 15 amino acids. Germline values: CDR1 SGHRS, CDR2 YFSETQ. V was pared by 0 bases and J by 7 bases, with 4 bases of the junction left unmatched. CDR3 in DNA: TGCGCCAGCAGCTTGGGACTAGCGGGAGGTGGGGAGCAGTACTTC. It encodes CASSLGLAGGGEQYF.

This clone was seen once. Other DNA sequences in this sample translate to the same CDR3. This chain joins TRBV19 and TRBJ1-5, with D hard to call. V was trimmed by 1 base and J by 2 bases, leaving 3 bases between them. This CDR3 is 13 amino acids long. Germline V gene data show CDR1 as LNHDA and CDR2 as SQIVND (reference sequence). The CDR3: CASSIAGNQPQHF. CDR3 in DNA: TGTGCCAGTAGTATAGCGGGCAATCAGCCCCAGCATTTT.

This chain connects TRBV29-1 to TRBJ2-1; D uncertain. This CDR3 comprises 14 residues. Germline CDR1 SQVTM, CDR2 ANQGSEA. V gave up 4 bases and J gave up 8 bases, with 18 bases separating them. The chain's CDR3 is CSVVRYVSSDEQFF. CDR3 nucleotide sequence: TGCAGCGTTGTCCGCTACGTCTCGAGCGATGAGCAGTTCTTC.

CDR3 residues: CASSGLAGEPLHQETQYF. The DNA of the CDR3 is TGTGCCAGCAGTGGGCTAGCGGGAGAACCCCTACACCAAGAGACCCAGTACTTC. V usage is TRBV2 and J usage is TRBJ2-5; 10 bases align to TRBD2. The CDR3 has 18 amino acids. Losses at the gene ends were 4 bases for V and 0 bases for J; bases not matched to a gene: 11. Germline V gene sequence: CDR1 SNHLY, CDR2 FYNNEI.

The chain employs TRBV9 and TRBJ2-1; 13 nucleotides match TRBD2. The CDR3 is 17 amino acids. The junction had 9 bases not matched to a gene; V was cut back by 4 bases and J by 5 bases. CDR1 SGDLS and CDR2 YYNGEE come from the germline V gene. The CDR3 bases are TGTGCCAGCAGCCACCGGACTAGCGGGAGTTACGACAATGAGCAGTTCTTC. Its protein is CASSHRTSGSYDNEQFF.

The rearrangement joins TRBV27 to TRBJ1-1; 9 nucleotides match TRBD1. CDR3 length: 13 residues. J was trimmed by 5 bases and V by 6 bases; bases with no gene match: 4. Germline V gives CDR1 MNHEY, CDR2 SMNVEV (reference sequence). The CDR3: CASRGTGWTEAFF. The CDR3 DNA reads as TGTGCCAGCAGGGGGACAGGGTGGACTGAAGCTTTCTTT.

The V gene is TRBV10-1, the J gene TRBJ1-4, with D unclear. From germline, CDR1 is WNHNN and CDR2 SYGVQD (reference sequence). The V end was cut by 2 bases, the J end by 6 bases, with 10 bases between. The CDR3 covers 14 residues. CDR3 in DNA: TGCGCCAGCAGTGAGGAAGGTGGCGATGAAAAACTGTTTTTT. This translates into CASSEEGGDEKLFF.

The gene calls are TRBV11-2 and TRBJ2-1; 11 bases align to TRBD2. Losses at the gene ends were 6 bases for V and 4 bases for J; bases not matched to a gene: 14. Germline-derived CDR1 and CDR2 are SGHAT and FQNNGV. The CDR3 loop spans 18 amino acids. CDR3 sequence reads: CASRKLAGVPKKYNEQFF. The CDR3 nucleotides read TGTGCCAGCAGAAAACTAGCGGGAGTACCAAAAAAATACAATGAGCAGTTCTTC.

The chain recombines TRBV11-2 with TRBJ2-3, with 7 bases lining up with TRBD1. The V segment lost 3 bases and the J segment 5 bases; nucleotides outside the gene matches: 11. Germline V gene lookup returns CDR1 SGHAT and CDR2 FQNNGV. The CDR3 contains 16 residues. The DNA of the CDR3 is TGTGCCAGCAGCTTCCCACCGACAGGGTCCATAGATACGCAGTATTTT. This translates into CASSFPPTGSIDTQYF.

The chain uses TRBV5-4 and TRBJ2-7, with 9 bases matching TRBD2. CDR3 length equals 13 residues. Trimming at V came to 4 bases and at J to 2 bases, leaving 1 base not matched to a gene. The germline V gene encodes CDR1 SGHNT and CDR2 YYREEE (reference sequence). The chain's CDR3 is CASSGGGAYEQYF. The CDR3 bases are TGTGCCAGCAGCGGCGGGGGGGCCTACGAGCAGTACTTC.

The V call is TRBV7-9, the J call TRBJ2-1; no clear D. Germline CDR1 SEHNR, CDR2 FQNEAQ (reference sequence). Trimming took off 3 bases at V and 8 bases at J, with 17 bases between the two ends. CDR3 length: 15 amino acids. The CDR3 sequence is CASSFGRTIDDEQFF. Written as DNA, the CDR3 is TGTGCCAGCAGCTTTGGGCGGACCATCGACGATGAGCAGTTCTTC.

This chain joins TRBV9 and TRBJ2-1, with D uncertain. V was clipped by 0 bases and J by 6 bases, with 7 bases between them. The germline gives CDR1 SGDLS, CDR2 YYNGEE. The CDR3 totals 13 residues. CDR3 residues: CASSVGPVNEQFF. CDR3 DNA: TGTGCCAGCAGCGTAGGTCCCGTCAATGAGCAGTTCTTC. The full variable domain, in which reference TRBV9 and TRBJ2-1 provide the parts outside the CDR3, is DSGVTQTPKHLITATGQRVTLRCSPRSGDLSVYWYQQSLDQGLQFLIQYYNGEERAKGNILERFSAQQFPDLHSELNLSSLELGDSALYFCASSVGPVNEQFFGPGTRLTVL.

DNA for the CDR3: TGTGCCAGCAGTTACAGGGGGCCTAGCTCCTACGAGCAGTACTTC. The encoded protein is CASSYRGPSSYEQYF. The V gene is TRBV27, the J gene TRBJ2-7; 9 nucleotides agree with TRBD1. Per the germline V gene, CDR1 is MNHEY and CDR2 is SMNVEV (reference sequence). J lost 0 bases, V lost 4 bases, and 4 bases had no gene match. This CDR3 contains 15 residues.

The chain links TRBV2 to TRBJ2-3, with 7 bases aligning to TRBD2. There are 14 residues in the CDR3. The germline CDR1 and CDR2 sequences are SNHLY and FYNNEI. V was pared by 6 bases and J by 5 bases, with 8 bases of the junction left unmatched. In nucleotides, the CDR3 is TGTGCCAGCAGGGATTGGGGGGGAGGAGATACGCAGTATTTT. The encoded protein is CASRDWGGGDTQYF.

This chain links TRBV6-6 with TRBJ2-6; unclear D gene. The CDR3 length is 13 residues. Germline V gene data show CDR1 as MNHNY and CDR2 as SVGAGI (reference sequence). Trimming removed 8 bases from V and 1 base from J, with 6 bases in between. This CDR3 reads CASYPSGANVLTF. The CDR3 coding sequence is TGTGCCAGCTACCCATCTGGGGCCAACGTCCTGACTTTC.

The rearrangement uses TRBV9 and TRBJ2-3; the match to TRBD2 covers 7 bases. J lost 2 bases, V lost 4 bases, and 10 bases had no gene match. There are 16 residues in the CDR3. Germline V gives CDR1 SGDLS, CDR2 YYNGEE. CDR3: CASSPTAGDFTDTQYF. CDR3 in DNA: TGTGCCAGCAGCCCAACGGCGGGAGACTTCACAGATACGCAGTATTTT.

For this clone: Different DNA sequences within this sample yield the same CDR3. This CDR3 reads CASSPSGTPYEQYF. The CDR3 DNA is TGTGCCAGCAGTCCCTCCGGGACCCCCTACGAGCAGTACTTC. The V call is TRBV27, the J call TRBJ2-7, with D perhaps assigned TRBD1 or TRBD2 (5 bases each). The CDR3 loop spans 14 amino acids. V was trimmed by 5 bases and J by 2 bases, leaving 13 bases between them. The germline V gene has CDR1 MNHEY and CDR2 SMNVEV (reference sequence).

This chain uses TRBV5-4 with TRBJ2-5; either TRBD1 or TRBD2 may fit D (5 bases each). V was clipped by 3 bases and J by 1 base, with 16 bases between them. Per the germline V gene, CDR1 is SGHNT and CDR2 is YYREEE (reference sequence). The CDR3 runs 16 residues. DNA for the CDR3: TGTGCCAGCAGCTCCCGGGGCAGGGATATCCAAGAGACCCAGTACTTC. It translates to CASSSRGRDIQETQYF. Filled out from reference TRBV5-4 and TRBJ2-5, the complete variable domain reads ETGVTQSPTHLIKTRGQQVTLRCSSQSGHNTVSWYQQALGQGPQFIFQYYREEENGRGNFPPRFSGLQFPNYSSELNVNALELDDSALYLCASSSRGRDIQETQYFGPGTRLLVL.